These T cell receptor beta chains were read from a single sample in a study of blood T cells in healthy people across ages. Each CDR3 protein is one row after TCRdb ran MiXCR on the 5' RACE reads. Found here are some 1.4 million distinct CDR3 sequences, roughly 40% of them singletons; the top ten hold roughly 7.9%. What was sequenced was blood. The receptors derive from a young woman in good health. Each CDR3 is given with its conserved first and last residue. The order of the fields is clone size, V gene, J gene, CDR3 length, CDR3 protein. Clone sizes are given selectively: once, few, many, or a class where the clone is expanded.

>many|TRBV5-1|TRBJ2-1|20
CASSLGPFRTSGVLYNEQFF
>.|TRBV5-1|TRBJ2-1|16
CASSSYTGGTYNEQFF
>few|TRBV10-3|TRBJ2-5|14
CAISVRGRAETQYF
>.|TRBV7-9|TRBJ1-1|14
CASSSRTGGSEAFF
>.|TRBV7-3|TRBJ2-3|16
CASSLNSPRFKDTQYF
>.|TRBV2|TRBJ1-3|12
CASRPGGNTIYF
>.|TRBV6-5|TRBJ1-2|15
CASSYLQGSYYGYTF
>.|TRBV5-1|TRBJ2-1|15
CASSPGGGGIVEQFF
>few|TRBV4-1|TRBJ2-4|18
CASSQAAITGGPKNIQYF
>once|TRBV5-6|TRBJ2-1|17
CASSLAATVSSYNEQFF
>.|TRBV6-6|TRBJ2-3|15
CASSRGTGGTDTQYF
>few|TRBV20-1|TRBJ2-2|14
CSARGQLNTGELFF
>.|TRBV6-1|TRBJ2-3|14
CAIRHNGGTDTQYF
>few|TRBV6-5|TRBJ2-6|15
CASSKDPRVANVLTF
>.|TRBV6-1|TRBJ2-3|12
CASSTLSDTQYF
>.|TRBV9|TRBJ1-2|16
CASSVDHARGADGYTF
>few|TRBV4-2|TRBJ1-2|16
CASSPDRTGDNYGYTF
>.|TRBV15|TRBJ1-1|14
CATREGQGAFEAFF
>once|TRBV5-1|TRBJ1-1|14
CASSLDWANTEAFF
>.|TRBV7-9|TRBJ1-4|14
CASSPEVANEKLFF
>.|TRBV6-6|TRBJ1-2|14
CASNVGHSNYGYTF
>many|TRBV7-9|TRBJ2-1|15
CASSLLAASYNEQFF
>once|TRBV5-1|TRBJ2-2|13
CASSLRTGGELFF
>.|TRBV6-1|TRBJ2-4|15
CASSRQGATKNIQYF
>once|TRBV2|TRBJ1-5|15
CASSRDALGNQPQHF
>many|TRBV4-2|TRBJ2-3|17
CASSPGTSGRGTDTQYF
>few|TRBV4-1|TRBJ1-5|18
CASSQEASLSRDNQPQHF
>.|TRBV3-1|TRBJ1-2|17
CASSHLPGRFPNYGYTF
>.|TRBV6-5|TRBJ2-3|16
CASSYGPRGATDTQYF
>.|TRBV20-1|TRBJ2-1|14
CSAVSHNTYNEQFF
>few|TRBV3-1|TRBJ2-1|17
CASSQESAGGPYNEQFF
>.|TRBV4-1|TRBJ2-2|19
CASSQGSVAGGMYTGELFF
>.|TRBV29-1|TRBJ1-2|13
CSVGDSGNYGHTF
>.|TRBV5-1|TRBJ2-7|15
CASSLTLDKSYEQYF
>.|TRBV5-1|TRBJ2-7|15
CASTDSGPSPSEQYF
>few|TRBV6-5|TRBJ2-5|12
CASKDSEETQYF
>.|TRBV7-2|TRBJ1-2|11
CASSGGVDYTF
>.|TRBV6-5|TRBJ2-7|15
CATEMTSGNYNEQYF
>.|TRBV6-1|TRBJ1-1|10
CASLYTEAFF
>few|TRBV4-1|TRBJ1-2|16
CASRPREETGYDGYTF
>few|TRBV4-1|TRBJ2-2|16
CASSQDTPSSTGELFF
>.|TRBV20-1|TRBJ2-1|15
CSAEPVLIPDNEQFF
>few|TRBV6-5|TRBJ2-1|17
CASSYSRLAGPSNEQFF
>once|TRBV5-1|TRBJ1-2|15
CASSGWTQANYDYTF
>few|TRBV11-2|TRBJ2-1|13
CASSSPRYNEQFF
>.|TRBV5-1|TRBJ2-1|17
CASSLSTSGNAYNEQFF
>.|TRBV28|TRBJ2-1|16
CASSLVWNRGTREQFF
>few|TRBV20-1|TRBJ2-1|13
CSARTGKYNEQFF
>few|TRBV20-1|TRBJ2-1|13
CSAPGTKTTEQFF
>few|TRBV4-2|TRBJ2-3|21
CASSQGSNRVWASGSTDTQYF
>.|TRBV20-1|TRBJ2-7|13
CSARFGGSYEQYF
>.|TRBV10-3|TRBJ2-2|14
CAISGQGPTGELFF
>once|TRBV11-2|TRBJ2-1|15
CASSLISGMYNEQFF
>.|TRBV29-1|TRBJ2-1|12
CSGGLFSNEQFF
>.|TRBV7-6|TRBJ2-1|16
CASSQSFGESYNEQFF
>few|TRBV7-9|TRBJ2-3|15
CASSFVYSGTDTQYF
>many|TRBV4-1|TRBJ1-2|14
CASSQETGFYGYTF
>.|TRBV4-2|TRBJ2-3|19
CASSQDFTPGTSRTDTQYF
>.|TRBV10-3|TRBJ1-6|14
CAISYAGGNSPLHF